This T cell receptor beta chain was sequenced in a study of monozygotic twins with inflammatory bowel disease. Study-level findings and limits: Discordant twins showed the same repertoire similarity as concordant twins, possibly from limited power. What may have added variability to patient repertoires is that immunosuppressive treatments differed.

As for this clonotype: Antigen unknown.

Every single donor had a roughly 2.5 ml blood sample drawn. The CDR3 totals 17 residues. CDR1 is SGDLS, CDR2 YYNGEE, per germline. TCRdb reanalyzed the 5' RACE reads, giving one entry per CDR3 protein sequence and no DNA. This sample's clone table lists about 160,000 distinct CDR3 sequences. This rearrangement joins TRBV9 to TRBJ2-1. This TCR was recovered from a human donor with ulcerative colitis or Crohn's disease, or a healthy co-twin of an affected twin (not recorded which). Sequences were obtained from blood. The CDR3 region is CASSLEWVVSSYNEQFF.